The 29 T cell receptor beta chains below all came from one sample that was sequenced in a study of T cells in Graves' hyperthyroidism and ophthalmopathy. Using RNA transcripts as the source, TCR beta CDR3 regions were amplified. In the first-round RT-PCR of the TCR CDR3, the HTBI primer set was used. TCRdb recomputed calls from the multiplex PCR reads with MiXCR, one row per CDR3 protein. The sample holds 640,000 or so distinct CDR3 sequences, over 12% seen once. The sample comprised blood. These receptor sequences come from a woman younger than 35 with Graves' ophthalmopathy.

This clonotype was counted at least ten times. V is TRBV28 and J is TRBJ2-3; 10 positions agree with TRBD2. J gave up 8 bases and V 3 bases, and 5 bases lay outside the gene matches. The CDR3 extends over 14 amino acids. CDR1 is MDHEN, CDR2 SYDVKM, per germline. CDR3 loop: CASSFSLAGVTQYF. The CDR3 coding sequence is TGTGCCAGCAGTTTCTCCCTAGCGGGAGTTACGCAGTATTTT.

This clonotype showed up many times. The rearrangement uses TRBV27 and TRBJ1-1; D is undetermined. V was trimmed by 5 bases and J by 1 base, leaving 20 bases between them. The CDR3 contains 17 residues. Per germline, CDR1 MNHEY and CDR2 SMNVEV (reference sequence). In nucleotides, the CDR3 is TGTGCCAGCAGTGTATTCACCGTAGGGCAGTCGAACACTGAAGCTTTCTTT. It encodes CASSVFTVGQSNTEAFF.

This clonotype was found many times. J is TRBJ2-2 and V is TRBV4-1; 11 positions agree with TRBD2. The length of the CDR3 is 16 residues. The J segment lost 7 bases and the V segment lost 0 bases, leaving 4 bases of the junction unmatched. Germline loops: CDR1 MGHRA, CDR2 YSYEKL. CDR3 nucleotides: TGCGCCAGCAGCCAAGAGGCGACTAGCGGGGACGGGGAGCTGTTTTTT. This encodes CASSQEATSGDGELFF.

This rearrangement joins TRBV27 to TRBJ2-7; D may be TRBD1 (5 bases). Germline CDR1 is MNHEY and CDR2 is SMNVEV (reference sequence). This CDR3 is 14 amino acids long. The V end was cut by 3 bases, the J end by 6 bases, with 15 bases between. CDR3 nucleotide sequence: TGTGCCAGCAGTTTCCGTGGCAGGGCGCGCGAGCAGTACTTC. It is translated as CASSFRGRAREQYF.

This clonotype has ten or more counts. The chain links TRBV20-1 to TRBJ1-1; a weak D match, TRBD1 (5 bases). V was clipped by 6 bases and J by 0 bases, with 14 bases between them. CDR3 length equals 14 residues. CDR1 is DFQATT and CDR2 is SNEGSKA in the germline V gene (reference sequence). The CDR3 DNA is TGCAGTGCCTACCCGGGGCACATGAACACTGAAGCTTTCTTT. It translates to CSAYPGHMNTEAFF.

This chain connects TRBV9 to TRBJ2-3; 7 bases map to TRBD2. Losses at the gene ends were 1 base for V and 2 bases for J; bases not matched to a gene: 4. Germline V gene data show CDR1 as SGDLS and CDR2 as YYNGEE. The CDR3 extends over 15 amino acids. The CDR3 loop is CASSVWGGYTDTQYF. The CDR3 DNA is TGTGCCAGCAGCGTATGGGGGGGATACACAGATACGCAGTATTTT.

This clonotype has at least ten counts. The chain is built from TRBV7-9 and TRBJ2-3; D may be TRBD2 (6 bases). Between the trimmed V and J ends, which lost 1 base and 2 bases, there was a span of 16 bases. Germline CDR1 reads SEHNR; CDR2 reads FQNEAQ (reference sequence). The CDR3 is 17 amino acids. CDR3 bases: TGTGCCAGCAGCTTAGAGCGGACTACCATCTCCACAGATACGCAGTATTTT. Its protein is CASSLERTTISTDTQYF.

As regards this clonotype: This may come from a read error, since a much larger clone is one base off. This chain uses TRBV28 with TRBJ2-7; D is possibly TRBD1 (5 bases). Deletions cut 2 bases from V and 0 bases from J, with 20 bases between. This CDR3 is 18 amino acids long. Germline-derived CDR1 and CDR2 are MDHEN and SYDVKM. CDR3 coding DNA: TGTGCCAGCAGTTTACGGTGTCGGTTTGCCAGGGACTCCTACGAGCAGTACTTC. Its translation is CASSLRCRFARDSYEQYF.

The chain recombines TRBV12-3 or TRBV12-4 with TRBJ2-2; D may be TRBD1 (6 bases). CDR3 size: 15 residues. V was shortened by 9 bases and J by 2 bases, with 16 bases between the two germline ends. The CDR3 sequence is CASLSGTTNTGELFF. The CDR3 DNA reads as TGTGCCAGTCTCTCCGGGACAACCAACACCGGGGAGCTGTTTTTT.

This clonotype has a count of ten or more. A read error may be the cause here, since a much bigger clone is one base away. V and J are TRBV3-1 and TRBJ2-3, with 8 bases identical to TRBD2. The CDR3 runs to 15 residues. V trimming: 1 base; J trimming: 0 bases; junction bases outside the gene matches: 0. The V gene's germline CDR1 is LGHDT and CDR2 YNNKEL (reference sequence). CDR3 region: CASSQVAGSTDTQYF. The CDR3 DNA is TGTGCCAGCAGCCAAGTAGCGGGAAGCACAGATACGCAGTATTTT.

Only a few counts were recorded for this clonotype. A read error may be the cause here, since a much bigger clone is one base away. This chain uses TRBV6-1 with TRBJ1-4; D perhaps matches TRBD1 (6 bases). V lost 8 bases and J 8 bases, leaving 18 bases between the germline ends. This CDR3 is 14 amino acids long. Germline CDR1 reads MNHNS; CDR2 reads SASEGT. The CDR3 loop is CASGRTGTGEKLFF. The CDR3 DNA follows: TGTGCCAGCGGTCGCACAGGGACGGGAGAAAAACTGTTTTTT.

In this sample, this clonotype turned up a few times. The rearrangement uses TRBV20-1 and TRBJ1-2; 7 bases agree with TRBD1. V dropped 4 bases and J dropped 7; count of bases not matched to a gene: 9. Germline V gene data show CDR1 as DFQATT and CDR2 as SNEGSKA (reference sequence). The CDR3 sequence is 13 residues long. CDR3 sequence reads: CSAILRDSAGYTF. For the CDR3, the DNA is TGCAGTGCTATCCTTCGGGACAGTGCTGGCTACACCTTC.

The rearrangement uses TRBV20-1 and TRBJ2-7; TRBD1 matches 8 bases. CDR1 and CDR2 (germline): DFQATT, SNEGSKA (reference sequence). The CDR3 is 16 residues long. Losses at the gene ends were 0 bases for V and 3 bases for J; bases not matched to a gene: 10. The CDR3 loop is CSARDFGGTGLYEQYF. The CDR3 DNA follows: TGCAGTGCTAGAGATTTCGGAGGGACAGGACTCTACGAGCAGTACTTC.

The CDR3 sequence is CASSVRGGGRPYEQYF. The CDR3 DNA sequence: TGTGCCAGCAGCGTTCGCGGTGGCGGGAGGCCGTACGAGCAGTACTTC. The gene calls are TRBV9 and TRBJ2-7; 8 bases agree with TRBD2. The CDR3 is 16 amino acids. J gave up 4 bases and V 2 bases, and 11 bases lay outside the gene matches. Germline V CDR1 and CDR2: SGDLS, YYNGEE.

This clonotype has at least ten counts. The chain is built from TRBV20-1 and TRBJ2-1; maybe TRBD2 (7 bases). The CDR3 consists of 17 residues. Per germline, CDR1 DFQATT and CDR2 SNEGSKA (reference sequence). V dropped 5 bases and J dropped 4 bases, with 24 bases sitting between them. The CDR3 region is CSAYLQGGGSEYNEQFF. Here the CDR3 DNA reads TGCAGTGCTTACTTACAGGGAGGCGGGAGCGAGTACAATGAGCAGTTCTTC.

This clonotype was detected a few times. A much larger clone differs from this one at a single base, so this may be a read error. V usage is TRBV27 and J usage is TRBJ2-7; 7 bases line up with TRBD1. Per the germline V gene, CDR1 is MNHEY and CDR2 is SMNVEV (reference sequence). The CDR3 covers 14 residues. The CDR3 DNA reads as TGTGCCGGCAGTTCCGGGACAGCCATACACGAGCAGTACTTC. Translated: CAGSSGTAIHEQYF.

V usage is TRBV19 and J usage is TRBJ1-1; D perhaps matches TRBD1 (6 bases). Germline assignment: CDR1 LNHDA and CDR2 SQIVND (reference sequence). With 3 bases removed from V and 5 bases from J, the gap between germline ends came to 13 bases. The CDR3 has 14 residues. The CDR3 sequence is CASSIVGGLTEAFF. In nucleotides, the CDR3 is TGTGCCAGTAGTATCGTAGGGGGTCTGACTGAAGCTTTCTTT.

This clonotype showed up many times. This chain connects TRBV6-2 or TRBV6-3 to TRBJ2-5; D remains unclear. The germline V and J ends were trimmed by 2 bases and 5 bases, with 9 bases remaining between them. CDR1 MNHEY and CDR2 SVGEGT come from the germline V gene. The CDR3 contains 13 residues. DNA of the CDR3: TGTGCCAGCAGTTACGACTTTGACGAGACCCAGTACTTC. Protein: CASSYDFDETQYF.

The CDR3 here is CASSFPGQGPNEQFF. The DNA of the CDR3 is TGTGCCAGCAGCTTTCCGGGACAGGGACCCAATGAGCAGTTCTTC. The chain combines TRBV5-4 with TRBJ2-1, with 9 nucleotides matching TRBD1. Trimming at V came to 2 bases and at J to 6 bases, leaving 6 bases not matched to a gene. The CDR3 is 15 residues long. The germline V gene encodes CDR1 SGHNT and CDR2 YYREEE (reference sequence).

The chain links TRBV5-1 to TRBJ1-1, with D possibly matching TRBD1 (5 bases). Germline values: CDR1 SGHRS, CDR2 YFSETQ. The CDR3 spans 13 residues. The V gene lost 4 bases and the J gene lost 7 bases, with 14 bases spanning the gap. The CDR3 DNA is TGCGCCAGCAGCCCAGGGACGGCTAGTGAAGCTTTCTTT. Translating it yields CASSPGTASEAFF.

This clonotype was seen at least ten times. The chain has TRBV28 and TRBJ2-5; D gene uncertain. Trimming took off 5 bases at V and 5 bases at J, with 12 bases between the two ends. The CDR3 contains 13 residues. Germline V CDR1 and CDR2: MDHEN, SYDVKM. CDR3 sequence: CASSLRMRETQYF. The CDR3 bases are TGTGCCAGCAGTCTGAGGATGAGGGAGACCCAGTACTTC.

This clonotype was observed many times. The chain combines TRBV7-9 with TRBJ2-7, with 8 positions matching TRBD2. CDR3 length equals 16 residues. V lost 5 bases, J lost 1 base, and 10 bases stayed unmatched. Per germline, CDR1 SEHNR and CDR2 FQNEAQ (reference sequence). This CDR3 is CASSNRDGRASYEQYF. Here the CDR3 DNA reads TGTGCCAGCAGCAATAGGGACGGGAGGGCGTCCTACGAGCAGTACTTC.

This clonotype turned up a few times. The gene calls are TRBV6-1 and TRBJ2-5; D is unresolved. Germline loops: CDR1 MNHNS, CDR2 SASEGT. This CDR3 is 13 amino acids long. V shed 7 bases and J shed 2 bases, with 11 bases lying between them. CDR3 amino acids: CASTGRPQETQYF. In DNA form, the CDR3 reads TGTGCCAGCACTGGACGGCCACAAGAGACCCAGTACTTC.

The rearrangement joins TRBV6-5 to TRBJ1-5; 8 bases map to TRBD1. After removal of 0 bases from V and 2 bases from J, the junction contained 0 bases not matched to a gene. CDR1 and CDR2 from the germline V gene are MNHEY and SVGAGI. The CDR3 loop spans 15 amino acids. The DNA for the CDR3 is TGTGCCAGCAGTTACTCGGGACAGGGCAATCAGCCCCAGCATTTT. Its protein product is CASSYSGQGNQPQHF.

The chain has TRBV7-8 and TRBJ1-3; D is possibly TRBD1 (6 bases). The germline V gene has CDR1 SGHVS and CDR2 FQNEAQ. Trimming shortened V by 8 bases and J by 3 bases, and 32 bases separated the two germline ends. The CDR3 extends over 20 amino acids. The CDR3 protein is CASELTMNRDGLGNGNTIYF. The CDR3 region has the DNA TGTGCCAGCGAACTTACTATGAACAGGGACGGCCTAGGGAATGGAAACACCATATATTTT.

This clonotype was seen many times. This sequence joins TRBV2 and TRBJ2-7; weak D call: TRBD2 (6 bases). The CDR3 covers 12 residues. V was pared by 6 bases and J by 3 bases, with 9 bases between. CDR1 is SNHLY, CDR2 FYNNEI, per germline. CDR3 region: CASRGTHYEQYF. CDR3 nucleotides: TGTGCCAGCAGGGGGACTCACTACGAGCAGTACTTC.

V and J are TRBV19 and TRBJ1-5, with D tentatively TRBD1 (5 bases). The germline gives CDR1 LNHDA, CDR2 SQIVND (reference sequence). The CDR3 contains 14 residues. The germline V and J ends were trimmed by 6 bases and 9 bases, with 18 bases remaining between them. The DNA for the CDR3 is TGTGCCAGTAGATTCTCACACACGGGGGGGCCCCAGCATTTT. Encoded protein: CASRFSHTGGPQHF.

This clonotype was seen at least ten times. The chain employs TRBV7-2 and TRBJ2-7, with TRBD2 matching 7 bases. The J segment lost 5 bases and the V segment lost 5 bases, leaving 3 bases of the junction unmatched. The CDR3 is 12 amino acids. Germline CDR1 SGHTA, CDR2 FQGNSA. CDR3 loop: CASSPRGNEQYF. The CDR3, as DNA: TGTGCCAGCAGCCCGCGGGGGAACGAGCAGTACTTC.

This clonotype was observed at least ten times. This chain joins TRBV7-9 and TRBJ2-5; 8 nucleotides align to TRBD2. The V gene end was trimmed by 4 bases and the J gene end by 1 base; junction bases not matched to a gene: 5. CDR1 and CDR2 (germline): SEHNR, FQNEAQ (reference sequence). The CDR3 contains 15 residues. CDR3 in amino acids: CASSSSGSFQETQYF. The DNA of the CDR3 is TGTGCCAGCAGCTCAAGCGGGAGTTTCCAAGAGACCCAGTACTTC. The whole variable domain, remainder taken from reference TRBV7-9 and TRBJ2-5, is DTGVSQNPRHKITKRGQNVTFRCDPISEHNRLYWYRQTLGQGPEFLTYFQNEAQLEKSRLLSDRFSAERPKGSFSTLEIQRTEQGDSAMYLCASSSSGSFQETQYFGPGTRLLVL.